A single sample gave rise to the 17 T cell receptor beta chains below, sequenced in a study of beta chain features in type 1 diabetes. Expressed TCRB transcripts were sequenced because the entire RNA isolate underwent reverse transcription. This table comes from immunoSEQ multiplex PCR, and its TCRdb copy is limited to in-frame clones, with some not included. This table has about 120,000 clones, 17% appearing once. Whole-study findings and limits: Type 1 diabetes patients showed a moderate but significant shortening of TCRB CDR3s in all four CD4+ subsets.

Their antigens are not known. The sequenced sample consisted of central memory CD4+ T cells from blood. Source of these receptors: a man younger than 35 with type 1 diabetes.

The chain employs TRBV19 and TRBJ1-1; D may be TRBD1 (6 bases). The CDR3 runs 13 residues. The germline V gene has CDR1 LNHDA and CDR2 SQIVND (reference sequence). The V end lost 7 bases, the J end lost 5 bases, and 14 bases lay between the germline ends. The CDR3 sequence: CASTNRDDTEAFF. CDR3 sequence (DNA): TGTGCCAGTACCAACAGGGATGATACTGAAGCTTTCTTT.

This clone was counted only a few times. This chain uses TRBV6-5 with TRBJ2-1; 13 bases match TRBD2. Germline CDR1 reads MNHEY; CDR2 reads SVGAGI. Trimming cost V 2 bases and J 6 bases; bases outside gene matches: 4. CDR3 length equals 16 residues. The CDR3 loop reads CASSYLRTSGSNEQFF. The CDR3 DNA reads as TGTGCCAGCAGTTACCTCCGGACTAGCGGGAGCAATGAGCAGTTCTTC.

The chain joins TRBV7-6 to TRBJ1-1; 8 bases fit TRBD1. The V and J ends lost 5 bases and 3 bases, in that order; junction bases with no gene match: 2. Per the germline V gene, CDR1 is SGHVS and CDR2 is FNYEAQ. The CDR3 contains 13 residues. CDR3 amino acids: CASSQDRDTEAFF. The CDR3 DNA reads TGTGCCAGCAGCCAGGACAGGGACACTGAAGCTTTCTTT.

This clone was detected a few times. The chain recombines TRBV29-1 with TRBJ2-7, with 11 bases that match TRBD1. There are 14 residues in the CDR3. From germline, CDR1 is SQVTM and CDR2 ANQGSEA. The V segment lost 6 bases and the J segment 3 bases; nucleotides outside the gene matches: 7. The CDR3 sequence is CSVTSGTGGYEQYF. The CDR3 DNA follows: TGCAGCGTGACCTCCGGGACAGGGGGCTACGAGCAGTACTTC.

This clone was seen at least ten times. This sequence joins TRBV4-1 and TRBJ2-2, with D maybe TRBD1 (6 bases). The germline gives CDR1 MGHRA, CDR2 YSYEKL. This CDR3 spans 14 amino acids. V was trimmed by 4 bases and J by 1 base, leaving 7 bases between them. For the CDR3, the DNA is TGCGCCAGCAGCCTACAGGGGAACACCGGGGAGCTGTTTTTT. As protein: CASSLQGNTGELFF.

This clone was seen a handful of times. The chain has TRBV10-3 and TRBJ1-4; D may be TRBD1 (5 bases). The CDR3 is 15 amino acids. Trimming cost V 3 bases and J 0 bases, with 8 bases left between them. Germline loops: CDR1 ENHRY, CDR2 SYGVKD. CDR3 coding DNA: TGTGCCATCAGTGATGGGGGTGCAACTAATGAAAAACTGTTTTTT. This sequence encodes CAISDGGATNEKLFF.

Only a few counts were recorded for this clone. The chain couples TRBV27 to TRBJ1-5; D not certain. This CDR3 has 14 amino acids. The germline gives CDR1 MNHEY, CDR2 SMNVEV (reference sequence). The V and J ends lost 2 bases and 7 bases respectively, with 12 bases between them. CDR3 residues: CASSLKVERQPQHF. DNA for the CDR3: TGTGCCAGCAGTTTAAAGGTGGAAAGGCAGCCCCAGCATTTT.

Here the CDR3 DNA reads TGCGCCAGCAGCCTCGCCCTCACTAGCGGGCCAAATGAGCAGTTCTTC. Residues: CASSLALTSGPNEQFF. The chain links TRBV5-1 to TRBJ2-1, with TRBD2 matching 9 bases. With V trimmed by 4 bases and J by 7 bases, 12 bases remained unmatched. The CDR3 covers 16 residues. CDR1 and CDR2 from the germline V gene are SGHRS and YFSETQ.

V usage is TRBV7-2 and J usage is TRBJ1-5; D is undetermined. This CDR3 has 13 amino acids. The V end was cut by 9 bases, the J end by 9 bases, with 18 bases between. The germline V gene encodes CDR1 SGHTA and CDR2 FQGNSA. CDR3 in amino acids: CASSEGLGRPQHF. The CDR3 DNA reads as TGTGCCAGTTCGGAGGGTTTAGGGAGGCCCCAGCATTTT. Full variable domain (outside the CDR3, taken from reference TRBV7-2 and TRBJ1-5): GAGVSQSPSNKVTEKGKDVELRCDPISGHTALYWYRQSLGQGLEFLIYFQGNSAPDKSGLPSDRFSAERTGGSVSTLTIQRTQQEDSAVYLCASSEGLGRPQHFGDGTRLSIL.

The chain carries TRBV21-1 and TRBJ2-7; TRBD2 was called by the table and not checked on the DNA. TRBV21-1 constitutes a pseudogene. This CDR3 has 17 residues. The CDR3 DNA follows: TGTGCCAGCAGCAAAGACGGACTAGCGGGGAATCCCTACGAGCAGTACTTC. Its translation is CASSKDGLAGNPYEQYF.

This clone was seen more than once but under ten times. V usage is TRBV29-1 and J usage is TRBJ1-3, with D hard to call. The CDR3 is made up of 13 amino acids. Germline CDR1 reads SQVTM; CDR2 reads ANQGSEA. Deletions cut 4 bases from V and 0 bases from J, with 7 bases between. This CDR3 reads CSVVQSSGNTIYF. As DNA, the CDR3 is TGCAGCGTTGTCCAGAGCTCTGGAAACACCATATATTTT.

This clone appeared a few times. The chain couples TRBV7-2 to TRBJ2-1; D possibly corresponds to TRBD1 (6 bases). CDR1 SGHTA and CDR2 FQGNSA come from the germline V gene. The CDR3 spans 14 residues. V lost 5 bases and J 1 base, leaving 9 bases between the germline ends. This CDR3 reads CASSPGQSYNEQFF. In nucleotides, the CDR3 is TGTGCCAGCAGCCCCGGACAGTCCTACAATGAGCAGTTCTTC. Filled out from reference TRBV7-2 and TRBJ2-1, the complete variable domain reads GAGVSQSPSNKVTEKGKDVELRCDPISGHTALYWYRQSLGQGLEFLIYFQGNSAPDKSGLPSDRFSAERTGGSVSTLTIQRTQQEDSAVYLCASSPGQSYNEQFFGPGTRLTVL.

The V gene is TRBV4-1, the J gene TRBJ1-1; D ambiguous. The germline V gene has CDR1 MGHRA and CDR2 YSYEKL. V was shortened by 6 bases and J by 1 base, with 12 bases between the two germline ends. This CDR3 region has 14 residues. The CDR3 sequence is CASRGPLKNTEAFF. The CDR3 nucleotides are TGCGCCAGCAGGGGTCCTCTGAAGAACACTGAAGCTTTCTTT.

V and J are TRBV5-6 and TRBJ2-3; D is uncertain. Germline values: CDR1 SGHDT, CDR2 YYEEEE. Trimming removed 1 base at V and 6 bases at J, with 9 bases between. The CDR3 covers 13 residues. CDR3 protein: CASSLFGMDTQYF. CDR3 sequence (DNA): TGTGCCAGCAGCTTGTTTGGAATGGATACGCAGTATTTT.

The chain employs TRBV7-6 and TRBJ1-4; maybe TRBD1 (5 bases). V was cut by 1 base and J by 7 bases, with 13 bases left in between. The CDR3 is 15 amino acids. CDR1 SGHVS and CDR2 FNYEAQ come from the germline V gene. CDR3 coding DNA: TGTGCCAGCAGCTTAGTTCAGGGAAGGGGTGAAAAACTGTTTTTT. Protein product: CASSLVQGRGEKLFF.

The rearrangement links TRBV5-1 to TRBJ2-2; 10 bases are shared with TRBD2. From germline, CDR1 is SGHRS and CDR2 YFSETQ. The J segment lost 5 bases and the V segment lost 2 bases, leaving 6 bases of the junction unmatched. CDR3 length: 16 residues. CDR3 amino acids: CASSFGTSGITGELFF. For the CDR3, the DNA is TGCGCCAGCAGCTTTGGTACTAGCGGGATTACCGGGGAGCTGTTTTTT. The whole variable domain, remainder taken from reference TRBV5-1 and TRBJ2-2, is KAGVTQTPRYLIKTRGQQVTLSCSPISGHRSVSWYQQTPGQGLQFLFEYFSETQRNKGNFPGRFSGRQFSNSRSEMNVSTLELGDSALYLCASSFGTSGITGELFFGEGSRLTVL.

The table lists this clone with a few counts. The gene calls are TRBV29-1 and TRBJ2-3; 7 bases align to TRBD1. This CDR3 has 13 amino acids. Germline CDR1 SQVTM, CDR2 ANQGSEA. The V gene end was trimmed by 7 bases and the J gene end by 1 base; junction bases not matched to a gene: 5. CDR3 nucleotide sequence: TGCAGCGGGCGACAGGGCGGCACAGATACGCAGTATTTT. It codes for CSGRQGGTDTQYF.